Following are 26 T cell receptor beta chains from one sample sequenced in a study of blood T cell repertoires in COVID-19. Profiling relied on immunoSEQ multiplex PCR, and the TCRdb table lists in-frame clones only, not all of them. The sample has 13,000 to 15,000 clones, roughly 87% seen once. Sequenced material: peripheral blood. These receptors were taken from a human donor in a cohort sampled during active COVID-19.

This rearrangement joins TRBV27 to TRBJ1-1; possible D gene TRBD1, 5 bases. The CDR3 spans 15 residues. Trimming cost V 4 bases and J 0 bases, with 12 bases left between them. Germline V gives CDR1 MNHEY, CDR2 SMNVEV (reference sequence). CDR3 DNA sequence: TGTGCCAGCAGTTCCCTGACAGCTATGAACACTGAAGCTTTCTTT. It is translated as CASSSLTAMNTEAFF.

J is TRBJ2-1 and V is TRBV11-2; a weak D match, TRBD2 (6 bases). Germline CDR1 is SGHAT and CDR2 is FQNNGV. The CDR3 covers 16 residues. V was shortened by 5 bases and J by 1 base, with 15 bases between the two germline ends. The DNA of the CDR3 is TGTGCCAGCAGCCTACTGGGGGGTAGGTCCTACAATGAGCAGTTCTTC. It specifies CASSLLGGRSYNEQFF.

This clone showed up just once. An end of the junction differs from the germline gene, which may be a read error. This sequence joins TRBV27 and TRBJ2-7; perhaps TRBD2 as D (5 bases). Germline-derived CDR1 and CDR2 are MNHEY and SMNVEV (reference sequence). The CDR3 extends over 15 amino acids. For the CDR3, the DNA is TGTGCCAGCAGCCCCGTCGGCGGGTTCTCCCACGAGCAGTACTTC. This gives the protein CASSPVGGFSHEQYF.

This chain connects TRBV11-2 to TRBJ2-3, with 10 bases that match TRBD2. Germline CDR1 SGHAT, CDR2 FQNNGV. Trimming removed 1 base from V and 3 bases from J; junction bases left unmatched: 10. The CDR3 extends over 18 amino acids. The CDR3 region is CASSLGRLAGVRTDTQYF. CDR3 DNA: TGTGCCAGCAGCTTAGGTCGCCTAGCGGGAGTGAGGACAGATACGCAGTATTTT.

This clone was observed a single time. The chain recombines TRBV7-3 with TRBJ2-2; D remains unclear. The CDR3 consists of 16 residues. The V gene's germline CDR1 is SGHTA and CDR2 FQGTGA. The germline V and J ends were trimmed by 3 bases and 0 bases, with 11 bases remaining between them. The CDR3 DNA is TGTGCCAGCAGCTTTTTGGCAGGAACGAACACCGGGGAGCTGTTTTTT. Translating it yields CASSFLAGTNTGELFF.

This clone was seen more than once but under ten times. The chain links TRBV9 to TRBJ2-5, with D unclear. Germline V gives CDR1 SGDLS, CDR2 YYNGEE. The CDR3 consists of 14 residues. Between the trimmed V and J ends, which lost 0 bases and 11 bases, there was a span of 17 bases. The CDR3 coding sequence is TGTGCCAGCAGCGTAGCATCATCGGCACCTAGGCAGTACTTC. Its translation is CASSVASSAPRQYF.

The chain has TRBV5-1 and TRBJ2-7; 9 bases fit TRBD2. CDR3 length: 15 amino acids. V was pared by 0 bases and J by 2 bases, with 3 bases of the junction left unmatched. Germline V gives CDR1 SGHRS, CDR2 YFSETQ. The CDR3 loop reads CASSLEASGTYEQYF. CDR3 bases: TGCGCCAGCAGCTTGGAGGCTAGCGGGACCTACGAGCAGTACTTC.

The chain uses TRBV7-9 and TRBJ1-1; D not resolved. Germline V gene data show CDR1 as SEHNR and CDR2 as FQNEAQ (reference sequence). The CDR3 is made up of 13 amino acids. V shed 3 bases and J shed 1 base, with 6 bases lying between them. The CDR3 DNA reads as TGTGCCAGCAGCTTCGGGAAGAACACTGAAGCTTTCTTT. Translated: CASSFGKNTEAFF.

This clone appeared a few times. The chain joins TRBV29-1 to TRBJ2-7; 8 bases align to TRBD2. CDR1 and CDR2 from the germline V gene are SQVTM and ANQGSEA. With 4 bases clipped from V and 4 bases from J, the junction kept 9 bases outside the gene matches. The length of the CDR3 is 14 residues. The CDR3 sequence is CSVVHAGLGYEQYF. The DNA of the CDR3 is TGCAGCGTTGTACATGCGGGACTAGGGTACGAGCAGTACTTC.

The genes are TRBV2 and TRBJ1-2, with 9 positions matching TRBD1. Looked up from germline, CDR1 is SNHLY and CDR2 is FYNNEI. The CDR3 length is 13 residues. The J segment lost 5 bases and the V segment lost 5 bases, leaving 3 bases of the junction unmatched. CDR3 amino acids: CASSQQGAYGYTF. The CDR3 DNA sequence: TGTGCCAGCAGTCAACAGGGGGCTTATGGCTACACCTTC. The whole variable domain, filled in from reference TRBV2 and TRBJ1-2, reads EPEVTQTPSHQVTQMGQEVILRCVPISNHLYFYWYRQILGQKVEFLVSFYNNEISEKSEIFDDQFSVERPDGSNFTLKIRSTKLEDSAMYFCASSQQGAYGYTFGSGTRLTVV.

The chain employs TRBV10-3 and TRBJ1-2, with D possibly being TRBD1 (6 bases). With 5 bases removed from V and 3 bases from J, the gap between germline ends came to 13 bases. Per the germline V gene, CDR1 is ENHRY and CDR2 is SYGVKD. The CDR3 is 14 residues long. The DNA for the CDR3 is TGTGCCATCAGTCCAGGGGTTAGTTACTATGGCTACACCTTC. It is translated as CAISPGVSYYGYTF.

V usage is TRBV7-8 and J usage is TRBJ2-7; 13 nucleotides agree with TRBD2. Germline CDR1 SGHVS, CDR2 FQNEAQ. After removal of 4 bases from V and 5 bases from J, the junction contained 8 bases not matched to a gene. The CDR3 extends over 16 amino acids. The CDR3 spells CASSSRPGLAGDEQYF. In DNA, the CDR3 is TGTGCCAGCAGCTCGCGCCCAGGACTAGCGGGAGACGAGCAGTACTTC.

The V call is TRBV3-1 (or the pseudogene TRBV3-2), the J call TRBJ2-1; possibly TRBD2 for D (6 bases). With 4 bases removed from V and 6 bases from J, the gap between germline ends came to 13 bases. Per the germline V gene, CDR1 is LGHDT and CDR2 is YNNKEL (reference sequence). The CDR3 extends over 14 amino acids. CDR3 nucleotides: TGTGCCAGCAGCCTTTCCCGGGAGAGCAATGAGCAGTTCTTC. Protein: CASSLSRESNEQFF.

This sequence joins TRBV4-1 and TRBJ2-3, with 9 bases lining up with TRBD2. V lost 0 bases to trimming and J lost 4 bases; unmatched junction nucleotides: 5. CDR1 and CDR2 (germline): MGHRA, YSYEKL. The CDR3 length is 16 residues. CDR3 in DNA: TGCGCCAGCAGCCAAGATTTAGCGGGAGTTGCAGATACGCAGTATTTT. Residues: CASSQDLAGVADTQYF.

This chain joins TRBV4-2 and TRBJ2-2; 10 bases line up with TRBD1. V shed 5 bases and J 3 bases; nucleotides not matched to a gene: 0. The CDR3 is 14 residues long. Germline assignment: CDR1 LGHNA and CDR2 YNFKEQ. CDR3 coding DNA: TGTGCCAGCAGCGGGACAGGGGACACCGGGGAGCTGTTTTTT. It encodes CASSGTGDTGELFF.

The chain has TRBV6-1 and TRBJ2-5; 9 positions match TRBD2. The CDR3 is made up of 18 amino acids. V was clipped by 3 bases and J by 2 bases; unmatched bases: 13. Germline values: CDR1 MNHNS, CDR2 SASEGT. CDR3 bases: TGTGCCAGCAGTGATACCATCAGAAGACTAGCGGTTCAAGAGACCCAGTACTTC. Residues: CASSDTIRRLAVQETQYF.

This clone occurred once. This chain connects TRBV13 to TRBJ2-3; 14 bases align to TRBD2. In germline, CDR1 is PRHDT, CDR2 FYEKMQ (reference sequence). The CDR3 has 18 amino acids. V lost 5 bases, J lost 0 bases, and 7 bases stayed unmatched. The CDR3 DNA is TGTGCCAGCAGCCCTCGGACTAGCGGGAGGCTCAGCACAGATACGCAGTATTTT. Translating gives CASSPRTSGRLSTDTQYF.

The rearrangement joins TRBV11-2 to TRBJ1-1; D is unresolved. The germline V gene encodes CDR1 SGHAT and CDR2 FQNNGV. The CDR3 spans 12 residues. V dropped 5 bases and J dropped 4 bases, with 8 bases sitting between them. The CDR3 region has the DNA TGTGCCAGCAGCCAACGGAGCACTGAAGCTTTCTTT. Its translation is CASSQRSTEAFF.

The count of this clone is one. The chain joins TRBV27 to TRBJ2-7, with 7 bases that match TRBD1. The junction had 4 bases not matched to a gene; V was cut back by 5 bases and J by 0 bases. Germline V lookup: CDR1 MNHEY, CDR2 SMNVEV (reference sequence). This CDR3 comprises 14 residues. The CDR3 here is CASSPRTGSYEQYF. CDR3 DNA: TGTGCCAGCAGTCCACGGACAGGCTCCTACGAGCAGTACTTC.

The chain links TRBV14 to TRBJ2-7, with TRBD2 matching 7 bases. The germline V gene has CDR1 SGHDN and CDR2 FVKESK. This CDR3 region has 14 residues. Germline trimming cut 4 bases from V and 6 bases from J; bases unmatched to any gene: 9. The DNA for the CDR3 is TGTGCCAGCAGCCCCACCTGGGGGGGAGCCGAGCAGTACTTC. This encodes CASSPTWGGAEQYF.

V usage is TRBV27 and J usage is TRBJ2-7; TRBD2 matches 10 bases. Germline CDR1 MNHEY, CDR2 SMNVEV (reference sequence). Trimming at V came to 3 bases and at J to 0 bases, leaving 14 bases not matched to a gene. This CDR3 comprises 19 residues. Here the CDR3 reads CASSLLPLTSGTPSYEQYF. Here the CDR3 DNA reads TGTGCCAGCAGTTTGCTGCCCTTAACTAGCGGGACGCCCTCCTACGAGCAGTACTTC.

The V and J genes are TRBV7-9 and TRBJ2-2, with D perhaps TRBD2 (6 bases). This CDR3 comprises 18 residues. V lost 2 bases and J lost 0, with 16 bases in between. CDR1 is SEHNR and CDR2 is FQNEAQ in the germline V gene (reference sequence). The CDR3 spells CASSLYGLGGTNTGELFF. CDR3 DNA: TGTGCCAGCAGCTTATATGGATTGGGCGGGACGAACACCGGGGAGCTGTTTTTT.

The V gene is TRBV18, the J gene TRBJ1-1; D is unclear. This CDR3 has 15 residues. From germline, CDR1 is KGHSH and CDR2 LQKENI. V gave up 0 bases and J gave up 2 bases, with 10 bases separating them. CDR3 amino acids: CASSPPVTTNTEAFF. DNA for the CDR3: TGTGCCAGCTCACCACCGGTCACAACCAACACTGAAGCTTTCTTT.

The rearrangement uses TRBV7-2 and TRBJ1-1, with 9 bases that match TRBD1. Trimming at V came to 5 bases and at J to 4 bases, leaving 8 bases not matched to a gene. Germline lookup yields CDR1 SGHTA and CDR2 FQGNSA. This CDR3 comprises 15 residues. This CDR3 is CASSPAGTGSTEAFF. The CDR3 nucleotides are TGTGCCAGCAGCCCCGCCGGGACAGGGAGCACTGAAGCTTTCTTT.

This chain uses TRBV6-4 with TRBJ2-3; D is unresolved. Trimming cost V 4 bases and J 2 bases, with 7 bases left between them. The CDR3 extends over 13 amino acids. CDR1 MRHNA and CDR2 SNTAGT come from the germline V gene. The CDR3, as DNA: TGTGCCAGCAGTGTTAGCACCACAGATACGCAGTATTTT. Translation gives CASSVSTTDTQYF.

The CDR3 spells CASSFRGGGTDTQYF. The DNA for the CDR3 is TGTGCCAGCAGCTTTCGGGGAGGGGGCACAGATACGCAGTATTTT. V usage is TRBV11-2 and J usage is TRBJ2-3; 7 bases are shared with TRBD2. With V trimmed by 3 bases and J by 1 base, 4 bases remained unmatched. CDR1 is SGHAT and CDR2 is FQNNGV in the germline V gene. The length of the CDR3 is 15 residues.